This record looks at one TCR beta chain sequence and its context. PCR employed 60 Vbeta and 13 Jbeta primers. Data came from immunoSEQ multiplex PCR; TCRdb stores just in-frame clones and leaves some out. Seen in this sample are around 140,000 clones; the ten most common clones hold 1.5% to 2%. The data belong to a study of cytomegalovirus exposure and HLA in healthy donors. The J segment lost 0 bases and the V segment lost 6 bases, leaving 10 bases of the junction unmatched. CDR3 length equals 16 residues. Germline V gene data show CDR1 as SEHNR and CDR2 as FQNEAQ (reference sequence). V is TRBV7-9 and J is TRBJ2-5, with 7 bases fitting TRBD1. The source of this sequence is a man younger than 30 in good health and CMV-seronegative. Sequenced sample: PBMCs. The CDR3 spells CASSRGGQKYQETQYF. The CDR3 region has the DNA TGTGCCAGCAGTAGAGGGGGACAGAAGTACCAAGAGACCCAGTACTTC.